These 19 T cell receptor beta chains were all obtained from the same sample, sequenced in a study of blood T cell repertoires in COVID-19. Data came from immunoSEQ multiplex PCR; TCRdb stores just in-frame clones and leaves some out. The data show about 260,000 clones, with roughly 79% seen just once and under 2% held by the top ten. The sample consisted of peripheral blood. The receptors here all came from a woman aged 80 or over with acute or convalescent COVID-19.

The chain combines TRBV7-6 with TRBJ2-2, with 7 bases matching TRBD1. Losses at the gene ends were 5 bases for V and 4 bases for J; bases not matched to a gene: 4. The germline V gene encodes CDR1 SGHVS and CDR2 FNYEAQ. The CDR3 length is 14 residues. The CDR3 nucleotides read TGTGCCAGCAGCCCGCGACAGGGCACCGGGGAGCTGTTTTTT. Protein product: CASSPRQGTGELFF.

V is TRBV5-1 and J is TRBJ1-5; 9 bases match TRBD1. V shed 4 bases, J shed 1 base, and the junction held 9 bases outside the gene matches. From germline, CDR1 is SGHRS and CDR2 YFSETQ. The CDR3 runs to 17 residues. DNA for the CDR3: TGCGCCAGCAGCGACGGGACAGGGTTAACGAGCAATCAGCCCCAGCATTTT. Translating gives CASSDGTGLTSNQPQHF.

There are a few counts of this clone. This chain connects TRBV4-3 to TRBJ1-1; possible D gene TRBD1, 5 bases. Germline V CDR1 and CDR2: LGHNA, YSLEER. Trimming cost V 1 base and J 0 bases, with 12 bases left between them. The CDR3 has 16 residues. CDR3 bases: TGCGCCAGCAGCCAAGTTCAGGGCCTCATGAACACTGAAGCTTTCTTT. Protein sequence: CASSQVQGLMNTEAFF.

This clone has a handful of counts. The chain uses TRBV5-1 and TRBJ2-1; 12 bases agree with TRBD2. The CDR3 is 16 amino acids. The junction had 10 bases not matched to a gene; V was cut back by 3 bases and J by 9 bases. Germline values: CDR1 SGHRS, CDR2 YFSETQ. The CDR3 here is CASSSQPSGRATEQFF. DNA for the CDR3: TGCGCCAGCAGCTCACAACCTAGCGGGAGGGCCACTGAGCAGTTCTTC.

The chain is built from TRBV20-1 and TRBJ2-7, with D maybe TRBD2 (6 bases). V shed 6 bases and J shed 9 bases, with 12 bases lying between them. From germline, CDR1 is DFQATT and CDR2 SNEGSKA (reference sequence). CDR3 length: 10 amino acids. CDR3 DNA sequence: TGCAGTGCCACGGCCGGGAGGCAGTACTTC. Translated: CSATAGRQYF.

This chain links TRBV6-2 or TRBV6-3 with TRBJ2-1; no clear D. V dropped 5 bases and J dropped 3 bases, with 14 bases sitting between them. The germline gives CDR1 MNHEY, CDR2 SVGEGT. The CDR3 is 15 residues long. CDR3 in amino acids: CASSADRSYYNEQFF. CDR3 nucleotides: TGTGCCAGCAGTGCAGACCGGAGTTACTACAATGAGCAGTTCTTC.

V and J are TRBV10-3 and TRBJ2-2, with D perhaps TRBD2 (5 bases). V dropped 2 bases and J dropped 6 bases, with 13 bases sitting between them. In germline, CDR1 is ENHRY, CDR2 SYGVKD. The CDR3 contains 15 residues. This chain's CDR3 is CAISERAAGAGELFF. In DNA, the CDR3 is TGTGCCATCAGTGAGAGAGCGGCTGGGGCCGGGGAGCTGTTTTTT.

This clone was detected many times. At the DNA level, this CDR3 is encoded by other sequences in the same sample as well. This chain connects TRBV4-1 to TRBJ1-1, with D unresolved. Germline CDR1 reads MGHRA; CDR2 reads YSYEKL. CDR3 length: 14 residues. The V end was cut by 0 bases, the J end by 1 base, with 6 bases between. The CDR3 spells CASSQDQQNTEAFF. DNA of the CDR3: TGCGCCAGCAGCCAAGATCAACAGAACACTGAAGCTTTCTTT.

V usage is TRBV15 and J usage is TRBJ2-1; tentatively, D is TRBD1 (6 bases). With 1 base removed from V and 1 base from J, the gap between germline ends came to 17 bases. CDR3 length: 18 amino acids. The germline V gene encodes CDR1 LNHNV and CDR2 YYDKDF (reference sequence). The CDR3 region has the DNA TGTGCCACCAGCAGAGTTTCCCAACCAGGGGTGTCCTACAATGAGCAGTTCTTC. As protein: CATSRVSQPGVSYNEQFF.

In its sample, this clone was seen once. The V call is TRBV11-2, the J call TRBJ2-1; 12 bases map to TRBD2. The CDR3 totals 16 residues. CDR1 is SGHAT, CDR2 FQNNGV, per germline. Trimming cost V 4 bases and J 9 bases; bases outside gene matches: 10. For the CDR3, the DNA is TGTGCCAGCAGCTCTTCCCTAGCGGGGGGGCATGGTGAGCAGTTCTTC. Translation: CASSSSLAGGHGEQFF.

The CDR3 DNA reads as TGTGCCAGCAGCGAAGGGGGCTTGAATTCACCCCTCCACTTT. Protein sequence: CASSEGGLNSPLHF. V usage is TRBV7-3 and J usage is TRBJ1-6, with TRBD1 identical over 7 bases. The CDR3 has 14 residues. Germline CDR1 SGHTA, CDR2 FQGTGA. V gave up 5 bases and J gave up 7 bases; unmatched junction bases: 5.

This clone occurred a few times. This chain connects TRBV3-1 (or the pseudogene TRBV3-2) to TRBJ1-2; 9 nucleotides align to TRBD1. The CDR3 runs to 16 residues. V lost 5 bases to trimming and J lost 5 bases; unmatched junction nucleotides: 12. CDR1 and CDR2 (germline): LGHDT, YNNKEL (reference sequence). CDR3 nucleotides: TGTGCCAGCAGCGACCGGACAGGGGCCATTTTATATGGCTACACCTTC. Translation gives CASSDRTGAILYGYTF.

V usage is TRBV7-9 and J usage is TRBJ1-1; D not certain. Trimming removed 3 bases from V and 6 bases from J, with 11 bases in between. CDR3 length: 13 residues. Germline CDR1 SEHNR, CDR2 FQNEAQ (reference sequence). CDR3 in amino acids: CASSFETLSEAFF. As DNA, the CDR3 is TGTGCCAGCAGCTTCGAGACACTTTCTGAAGCTTTCTTT.

The chain is built from TRBV5-4 and TRBJ1-2, with D possibly TRBD1 on 5 matching bases. CDR1 SGHNT and CDR2 YYREEE come from the germline V gene (reference sequence). V lost 2 bases and J 2 bases, leaving 13 bases between the germline ends. The CDR3 covers 15 residues. DNA for the CDR3: TGTGCCAGCAGCTTCTCGTCAGGGCAGAACTATGGCTACACCTTC. It codes for CASSFSSGQNYGYTF.

The rearrangement joins TRBV5-1 to TRBJ1-5; 7 bases map to TRBD1. Germline V gene sequence: CDR1 SGHRS, CDR2 YFSETQ. V lost 0 bases, J lost 3 bases, and 3 bases stayed unmatched. The CDR3 is 15 amino acids. The CDR3 loop reads CASSLGGTDNQPQHF. The CDR3, as DNA: TGCGCCAGCAGCTTGGGCGGGACAGACAATCAGCCCCAGCATTTT.

J is TRBJ1-4 and V is TRBV5-1; D is unresolved. With 1 base removed from V and 6 bases from J, the gap between germline ends came to 13 bases. Germline V gene data show CDR1 as SGHRS and CDR2 as YFSETQ. The CDR3 consists of 15 residues. The CDR3 reads CASSLNTADYEKLFF. The CDR3 DNA reads TGCGCCAGCAGCTTGAATACAGCTGATTATGAAAAACTGTTTTTT.

This clone has only a few counts. J is TRBJ1-5 and V is TRBV4-2; D is ambiguous. The CDR3 is 14 residues long. CDR1 LGHNA and CDR2 YNFKEQ come from the germline V gene. V was cut by 2 bases and J by 8 bases, with 13 bases left in between. CDR3 bases: TGTGCCAGCAGCCAACGGGAGTCGCAAGAGCCCCAGCATTTT. Protein: CASSQRESQEPQHF.

The rearrangement links TRBV6-2 or TRBV6-3 to TRBJ2-4, with D maybe TRBD1 (6 bases). Germline lookup yields CDR1 MNHEY and CDR2 SVGEGT. The V end was cut by 3 bases, the J end by 7 bases, with 13 bases between. The CDR3 has 14 residues. The CDR3 reads CASSYSGVPNIQYF. CDR3 in DNA: TGTGCCAGCAGTTATTCAGGGGTACCGAACATTCAGTACTTC.

The chain recombines TRBV29-1 with TRBJ1-2; 9 bases agree with TRBD1. The CDR3 is made up of 14 amino acids. Per germline, CDR1 SQVTM and CDR2 ANQGSEA. V was clipped by 3 bases and J by 6 bases; unmatched bases: 8. CDR3 bases: TGCAGCGTTGACAGACCGGGACAGGGAGATGGCTACACCTTC. This encodes CSVDRPGQGDGYTF.